These 30 T cell receptor beta chains share one sample of origin, sequenced in a study of blood T cell repertoires in COVID-19 (dated by TCRdb to the early 2020s). The library was built by means of the immunoSEQ multiplex PCR assay. Entries here come from immuneACCESS through TCRdb and include only in-frame sequences with V and J called. Some clones fail to appear in such tables; in the studies checked, an unresolved V gene covers under half of the shortfall, and the cause of the remainder is unknown. This sample is represented by fewer than 400,000 clones; around 90% of them were singletons. Roughly 3.1% of the sample lies in the top ten. The sample taken for sequencing was peripheral blood. Every receptor here comes from a human donor in a cohort sampled during active COVID-19.

The chain employs TRBV5-1 and TRBJ2-2, with 12 bases aligning to TRBD2. Germline assignment: CDR1 SGHRS and CDR2 YFSETQ. Trimming took 4 bases from V and 7 from J; bases not matched to a gene: 11. The CDR3 contains 17 residues. The CDR3 is CASSKAPSGRAGGELFF. CDR3 DNA sequence: TGCGCCAGCAGCAAGGCCCCTAGCGGGAGGGCTGGCGGGGAGCTGTTTTTT.

The chain links TRBV6-5 to TRBJ2-5, with 8 positions matching TRBD2. V lost 10 bases, J lost 5 bases, and 9 bases stayed unmatched. Germline CDR1 MNHEY, CDR2 SVGAGI. CDR3 length equals 13 residues. The CDR3 coding sequence is TGTGCCACTCAGCGGGGGAGTCAGGAGACCCAGTACTTC. As protein: CATQRGSQETQYF.

The chain couples TRBV28 to TRBJ2-5; D might be TRBD1 (5 bases). V lost 6 bases to trimming and J lost 5 bases, with 22 bases between them. This CDR3 is built from 16 residues. The germline CDR1 and CDR2 sequences are MDHEN and SYDVKM. CDR3 sequence (DNA): TGTGCCAGCAGCCCGCCGACAGAGCCTGGGGTGGAGACCCAGTACTTC. It yields the protein CASSPPTEPGVETQYF.

The chain joins TRBV9 to TRBJ2-1, with 8 positions matching TRBD2. Germline CDR1 is SGDLS and CDR2 is YYNGEE. With V trimmed by 0 bases and J by 2 bases, 16 bases remained unmatched. This CDR3 spans 20 amino acids. The chain's CDR3 is CASSVAGGAPVAVPYNEQFF. The CDR3, as DNA: TGTGCCAGCAGCGTAGCGGGGGGGGCCCCGGTGGCTGTCCCCTACAATGAGCAGTTCTTC.

This chain connects TRBV19 to TRBJ2-3; 9 positions agree with TRBD2. J was trimmed by 0 bases and V by 3 bases; bases with no gene match: 10. Germline V gene lookup returns CDR1 LNHDA and CDR2 SQIVND (reference sequence). This CDR3 region has 18 residues. In DNA form, the CDR3 reads TGTGCCAGTAGTATGGGTTGGTTAGCGGGGGTTAGCACAGATACGCAGTATTTT. This encodes CASSMGWLAGVSTDTQYF.

As for this clone: No DNA is shown, since the ends of the CDR3 on it are uncertain; the CDR3 is the one TCRdb lists. V and J are TRBV19 and TRBJ1-1. Germline lookup yields CDR1 LNHDA and CDR2 SQIVND (reference sequence). The CDR3 spans 14 amino acids, including both terminal residues. The CDR3 is CASSISYGGSKLSF.

The V and J genes are TRBV10-2 and TRBJ2-2, with TRBD2 matching over 11 bases. Trimming removed 6 bases from V and 5 bases from J; junction bases left unmatched: 11. The CDR3 sequence is 17 residues long. The germline V gene has CDR1 WSHSY and CDR2 SAAADI. Written as DNA, the CDR3 is TGCGCCAGCAGCCGATGGGGGGCTAGCGGGAGGACCGGGGAGCTGTTTTTT. Its translation: CASSRWGASGRTGELFF.

V and J are TRBV7-7 and TRBJ2-1; D is ambiguous. V lost 5 bases to trimming and J lost 7 bases, with 12 bases between them. The CDR3 is 13 amino acids. The germline gives CDR1 SSHAT, CDR2 FNYEAQ (reference sequence). CDR3 nucleotide sequence: TGTGCCAGCAGCCTCGCTAGTGGTAATGAGCAGTTCTTC. Encoded protein: CASSLASGNEQFF.

The V gene is TRBV6-6, the J gene TRBJ1-3; 7 bases fit TRBD1. The V segment lost 3 bases and the J segment 2 bases; nucleotides outside the gene matches: 4. The CDR3 covers 15 residues. Per germline, CDR1 MNHNY and CDR2 SVGAGI (reference sequence). CDR3 amino acids: CASSYPDRAGNTIYF. The CDR3 DNA is TGTGCCAGCAGTTATCCCGACAGGGCTGGAAACACCATATATTTT.

This sequence joins TRBV5-1 and TRBJ2-3; TRBD1 aligns across 7 bases. The CDR3 spans 14 residues. Per the germline V gene, CDR1 is SGHRS and CDR2 is YFSETQ. The J segment lost 4 bases and the V segment lost 1 base, leaving 3 bases of the junction unmatched. CDR3 sequence: CASSLRQGADTQYF. Written as DNA, the CDR3 is TGCGCCAGCAGCTTGAGACAGGGCGCAGATACGCAGTATTTT.

The J gene is TRBJ2-5, the V gene TRBV23-1, with D perhaps matching TRBD1 (5 bases). TRBV23-1 is labeled an ORF, and its function is uncertain. CDR3 length: 13 residues. The V gene lost 2 bases and the J gene lost 3 bases, with 7 bases spanning the gap. Here the CDR3 reads CASSQQGKETQYF. Here the CDR3 DNA reads TGCGCCAGCAGTCAACAGGGAAAAGAGACCCAGTACTTC.

Remarks on this clone: The same CDR3 is also encoded by other DNA sequences in this sample. The CDR3 nucleotides read TGTGCCAGCAGGAGGGACACTGAAGCTTTCTTT. Its protein product is CASRRDTEAFF. The chain recombines TRBV6-5 with TRBJ1-1, with D unresolved. The V end lost 6 bases, the J end lost 3 bases, and 5 bases lay between the germline ends. There are 11 residues in the CDR3. CDR1 is MNHEY, CDR2 SVGAGI, per germline.

This sequence joins TRBV5-1 and TRBJ2-5; 9 bases are a match to TRBD1. Germline trimming cut 4 bases from V and 4 bases from J; bases unmatched to any gene: 5. The CDR3 spans 14 residues. Looked up from germline, CDR1 is SGHRS and CDR2 is YFSETQ. The CDR3 region is CASSPTGGAETQYF. The CDR3 nucleotides read TGCGCCAGCAGCCCCACAGGGGGCGCAGAGACCCAGTACTTC.

This chain links TRBV6-5 with TRBJ2-1; 14 bases line up with TRBD2. V gave up 5 bases and J gave up 8 bases; unmatched junction bases: 5. Germline CDR1 is MNHEY and CDR2 is SVGAGI. The CDR3 loop spans 15 amino acids. The CDR3 is CASSTQTSGRDEQFF. DNA of the CDR3: TGTGCCAGCAGTACCCAGACTAGCGGGAGGGATGAGCAGTTCTTC.

This sequence joins TRBV5-1 and TRBJ2-1; 9 bases agree with TRBD2. V shed 5 bases and J 2 bases; nucleotides not matched to a gene: 5. The germline gives CDR1 SGHRS, CDR2 YFSETQ. CDR3 length equals 15 residues. The DNA of the CDR3 is TGCGCCAGCAGAAACGAGCGGGGGGCCTACAATGAGCAGTTCTTC. This translates into CASRNERGAYNEQFF.

The chain is built from TRBV5-1 and TRBJ2-5; possibly TRBD2 for D (5 bases). Looked up from germline, CDR1 is SGHRS and CDR2 is YFSETQ. Trimming pared 0 bases from V and 5 bases from J, leaving 14 bases between. CDR3 size: 15 residues. This chain's CDR3 is CASSLVRGGGETQYF. CDR3 nucleotides: TGCGCCAGCAGCTTGGTGAGAGGAGGTGGGGAGACCCAGTACTTC.

The chain carries TRBV9 and TRBJ2-1; 7 bases map to TRBD2. V was clipped by 0 bases and J by 4 bases; unmatched bases: 13. The length of the CDR3 is 18 residues. Germline CDR1 and CDR2: SGDLS and YYNGEE. In nucleotides, the CDR3 is TGTGCCAGCAGCGTAGCTTCGGAAACTAGCGCTGTATACAATGAGCAGTTCTTC. This encodes CASSVASETSAVYNEQFF.

V gene TRBV5-5 combines with J gene TRBJ2-1; TRBD2 agrees at 11 bases. Trimming cost V 3 bases and J 7 bases; bases outside gene matches: 9. There are 16 residues in the CDR3. Germline V lookup: CDR1 SGHKS, CDR2 YYEKEE (reference sequence). CDR3 DNA: TGTGCCAGCAGCTCAAGTCTAGCGGGAGGTTCAAATGAGCAGTTCTTC. Encoded protein: CASSSSLAGGSNEQFF.

This chain uses TRBV9 with TRBJ2-1; 7 bases line up with TRBD1. CDR1 and CDR2 from the germline V gene are SGDLS and YYNGEE. V shed 3 bases and J 4 bases; nucleotides not matched to a gene: 1. The CDR3 is made up of 13 amino acids. The DNA of the CDR3 is TGTGCCAGCAGCGCGGGACAGTACAATGAGCAGTTCTTC. This encodes CASSAGQYNEQFF.

The gene calls are TRBV5-1 and TRBJ2-3, with 8 bases identical to TRBD2. Germline V gene data show CDR1 as SGHRS and CDR2 as YFSETQ. The CDR3 covers 14 residues. Trimming cost V 6 bases and J 8 bases; bases outside gene matches: 11. The CDR3 reads CASTAGGSRGTQYF. CDR3 in DNA: TGCGCCAGCACCGCGGGGGGCAGCCGAGGTACGCAGTATTTT.

The V gene is TRBV7-8, the J gene TRBJ1-1; the D gene is possibly TRBD1 (5 bases). Germline CDR1 reads SGHVS; CDR2 reads FQNEAQ. This CDR3 is built from 15 residues. The V end lost 2 bases, the J end lost 5 bases, and 15 bases lay between the germline ends. Here the CDR3 DNA reads TGTGCCAGCAGCTTAAACCCCGGGGGATGGACTGAAGCTTTCTTT. Translating gives CASSLNPGGWTEAFF.

This chain uses TRBV7-2 with TRBJ1-5; D may be TRBD1 (5 bases). Germline assignment: CDR1 SGHTA and CDR2 FQGNSA. The CDR3 consists of 14 residues. With 2 bases removed from V and 9 bases from J, the gap between germline ends came to 14 bases. The CDR3 bases are TGTGCCAGCAGCTTATCAGGGCCTCGGAGGCCCCAGCATTTT. Its protein product is CASSLSGPRRPQHF.

The J gene is TRBJ2-1, the V gene TRBV24-1; D unclear. The CDR3 extends over 16 amino acids. The germline V gene encodes CDR1 KGHDR and CDR2 SFDVKD. V was cut by 3 bases and J by 0 bases, with 11 bases left in between. CDR3 region: CATSDRARSSYNEQFF. CDR3 bases: TGTGCCACCAGTGATAGAGCGAGAAGCTCCTACAATGAGCAGTTCTTC.

The genes are TRBV7-9 and TRBJ2-3; 8 nucleotides line up with TRBD2. Germline assignment: CDR1 SEHNR and CDR2 FQNEAQ (reference sequence). The CDR3 runs 17 residues. Trimming took 8 bases from V and 3 from J; bases not matched to a gene: 16. CDR3 in amino acids: CASGTPETSVGTDTQYF. As DNA, the CDR3 is TGTGCCAGCGGGACTCCGGAGACTAGCGTGGGAACAGATACGCAGTATTTT. Filled out from reference TRBV7-9 and TRBJ2-3, the complete variable domain reads DTGVSQNPRHKITKRGQNVTFRCDPISEHNRLYWYRQTLGQGPEFLTYFQNEAQLEKSRLLSDRFSAERPKGSFSTLEIQRTEQGDSAMYLCASGTPETSVGTDTQYFGPGTRLTVL.

The J gene is TRBJ2-1, the V gene TRBV7-3, with TRBD2 identical over 8 bases. V was pared by 5 bases and J by 4 bases, with 4 bases of the junction left unmatched. The CDR3 extends over 14 amino acids. Germline lookup yields CDR1 SGHTA and CDR2 FQGTGA. CDR3 loop: CASSLSGDYNEQFF. The CDR3 DNA sequence: TGTGCCAGCAGCCTTAGCGGGGATTACAATGAGCAGTTCTTC.

This sequence joins TRBV3-1 (or the pseudogene TRBV3-2) and TRBJ2-5, with 13 bases identical to TRBD2. Germline CDR1 LGHDT, CDR2 YNNKEL (reference sequence). The CDR3 runs 17 residues. V gave up 1 base and J gave up 5 bases; unmatched junction bases: 7. The CDR3, as DNA: TGTGCCAGCAGCCAAGCACTAGCGGGGGGGCCCGAGGAGACCCAGTACTTC. Translating it yields CASSQALAGGPEETQYF.

In DNA form, the CDR3 reads TGTGCCAGCAGTCTCAAACAGGGGAGTCGGACTGAAGCTTTCTTT. Protein: CASSLKQGSRTEAFF. The chain couples TRBV27 to TRBJ1-1; 7 positions match TRBD1. CDR3 length: 15 amino acids. The germline gives CDR1 MNHEY, CDR2 SMNVEV (reference sequence). V shed 5 bases, J shed 5 bases, and the junction held 11 bases outside the gene matches.

A single count supports this clone. The chain links TRBV5-1 to TRBJ1-6; 8 bases map to TRBD1. The CDR3 totals 15 residues. The germline CDR1 and CDR2 sequences are SGHRS and YFSETQ. Trimming took 0 bases from V and 5 from J; bases not matched to a gene: 1. The CDR3 bases are TGCGCCAGCAGCTTGGGGACAGGGCATAATTCACCCCTCCACTTT. Amino acid sequence: CASSLGTGHNSPLHF.

V and J are TRBV19 and TRBJ1-6; 8 bases fit TRBD1. V gave up 3 bases and J gave up 7 bases; unmatched junction bases: 8. Germline values: CDR1 LNHDA, CDR2 SQIVND (reference sequence). CDR3 length equals 16 residues. In DNA form, the CDR3 reads TGTGCCAGTAGTATGGAAGACAGGGGTTACAATTCACCCCTCCACTTT. Translation: CASSMEDRGYNSPLHF. The full variable domain, its missing parts supplied by reference TRBV19 and TRBJ1-6, is DGGITQSPKYLFRKEGQNVTLSCEQNLNHDAMYWYRQDPGQGLRLIYYSQIVNDFQKGDIAEGYSVSREKKESFPLTVTSAQKNPTAFYLCASSMEDRGYNSPLHFGNGTRLTVT.

The V and J genes are TRBV5-1 and TRBJ2-2, with 8 bases fitting TRBD2. Germline V gives CDR1 SGHRS, CDR2 YFSETQ. This CDR3 is 15 amino acids long. V shed 6 bases, J shed 1 base, and the junction held 5 bases outside the gene matches. This CDR3 reads CASTPAGVNTGELFF. The CDR3 DNA reads TGCGCCAGCACGCCAGCGGGAGTGAACACCGGGGAGCTGTTTTTT.